Detailed here is one T cell receptor beta chain. What it binds is unknown. V shed 4 bases, J shed 4 bases, and the junction held 15 bases outside the gene matches. This CDR3 has 18 amino acids. The germline V gene encodes CDR1 MGHRA and CDR2 YSYEKL. The entry originates in a study of cytomegalovirus exposure and HLA in healthy donors. Regarding the study as a whole: Links to common viral pathogens appeared, in a later analysis, for several of the most significant clusters. An ancestry cluster, one associated with Asian ancestry, reportedly showed fewer N-insertions than the 666-donor mean in a later analysis.

PCR involved 60 Vbeta and 13 Jbeta primers. In the study's own analysis: The count from a later analysis was tens of millions of unique TCR beta chains, some 12 million of them shared. Sequenced by immunoSEQ multiplex PCR; TCRdb stores in-frame clones only, minus some. That table supplies the V and J calls and clone size; D and trimming were determined from the DNA. In the table there are 100,000 to 150,000 clones, approximately 80% of which are singletons. V usage is TRBV4-1 and J usage is TRBJ2-2, with 7 positions matching TRBD2. Sequenced: PBMCs. The TCR comes from a man in his fifties or sixties in good health and CMV-seropositive. This chain's CDR3 is CASSLGSWGREGTGELFF. The CDR3, as DNA: TGCGCCAGCAGCCTAGGGTCTTGGGGCAGGGAGGGCACCGGGGAGCTGTTTTTT.